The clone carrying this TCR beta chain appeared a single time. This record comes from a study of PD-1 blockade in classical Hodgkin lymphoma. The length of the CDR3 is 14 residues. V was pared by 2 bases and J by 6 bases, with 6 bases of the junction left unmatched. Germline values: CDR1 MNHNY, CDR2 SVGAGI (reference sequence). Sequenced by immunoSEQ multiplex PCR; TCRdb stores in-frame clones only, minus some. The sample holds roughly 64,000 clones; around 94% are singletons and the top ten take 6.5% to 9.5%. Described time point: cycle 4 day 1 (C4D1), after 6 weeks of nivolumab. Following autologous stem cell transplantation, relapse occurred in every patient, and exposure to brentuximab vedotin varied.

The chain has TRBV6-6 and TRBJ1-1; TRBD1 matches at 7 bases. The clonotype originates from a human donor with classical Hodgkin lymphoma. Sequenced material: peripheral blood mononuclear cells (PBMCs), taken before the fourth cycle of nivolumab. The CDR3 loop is CASSYRGGDPEAFF. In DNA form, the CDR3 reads TGTGCCAGCAGTTACCGAGGGGGCGATCCTGAAGCTTTCTTT.